Listed below are T cell receptor beta chains from one sample, sequenced in a study of shared clonotypes between healthy human individuals. Measured with immunoSEQ multiplex PCR; TCRdb has only the in-frame clones, and not every one. Among 2.3 million or so clones listed, just over 90% were seen once. Sequenced input: naive CD4+ T cells from PBMCs. These receptors were obtained from a young man in good health. Some clones in this sample may be carry-over from other donors' samples. The CDR3 runs from the conserved cysteine through the conserved F or W. The order of the fields is D gene, J gene, clone size, V gene, CDR3 DNA, CDR3 protein. A D gene is named only where the DNA matches it firmly. The size field is filled for only some rows; it gives once, few, many or a size class.

d_gene: NA; j_gene: TRBJ2-6; abundance: few; v_gene: TRBV9; CDR3nt: TGTGCCAGCAGCGTAGGGGGCTCTGGGGCCAACGTCCTGACTTTC; CDR3aa: CASSVGGSGANVLTF
d_gene: NA; j_gene: TRBJ2-3; abundance: NA; v_gene: TRBV29-1; CDR3nt: TGCAGCCTGAACGGGGGCACAGATACGCAGTATTTT; CDR3aa: CSLNGGTDTQYF
d_gene: NA; j_gene: TRBJ2-3; abundance: NA; v_gene: TRBV2; CDR3nt: TGTGCCAGCAGCAGGGGCTATCCTAGCACAGATACGCAGTATTTT; CDR3aa: CASSRGYPSTDTQYF
d_gene: NA; j_gene: TRBJ2-7; abundance: once; v_gene: TRBV19; CDR3nt: TGTGCCAGTAGTAGGAGTCGGTCCTACGAGCAGTACTTC; CDR3aa: CASSRSRSYEQYF
d_gene: NA; j_gene: TRBJ1-2; abundance: few; v_gene: TRBV7-9; CDR3nt: TGTGCCAGCAGCCCTTGGGAGGATAACTATGGCTACACCTTC; CDR3aa: CASSPWEDNYGYTF
d_gene: TRBD1; j_gene: TRBJ1-2; abundance: NA; v_gene: TRBV2; CDR3nt: TGTGCCAGCAGTGAACCTCCGTGGAAGGCCCGACAGGGGGCGAAGGATGGCTACACCTTC; CDR3aa: CASSEPPWKARQGAKDGYTF
d_gene: NA; j_gene: TRBJ1-3; abundance: NA; v_gene: TRBV5-1; CDR3nt: TGCGCCAGCAGCTTGGTGCCGACGAGCTCTGGAAACACCATATATTTT; CDR3aa: CASSLVPTSSGNTIYF
d_gene: TRBD1; j_gene: TRBJ1-1; abundance: once; v_gene: TRBV5-1; CDR3nt: TGCGCCAGCAGCCTAGAAACACGGGACAGAGAAGCTTTCTTT; CDR3aa: CASSLETRDREAFF
d_gene: NA; j_gene: TRBJ2-5; abundance: NA; v_gene: TRBV30; CDR3nt: TGTGCCACAAGCGACGGGAGTTTGGAGACCCAGTACTTC; CDR3aa: CATSDGSLETQYF
d_gene: NA; j_gene: TRBJ1-1; abundance: NA; v_gene: TRBV5-1; CDR3nt: TGCGCCAGCAGCTTGGGTTCAGGGTATGCAGCTTTCTTT; CDR3aa: CASSLGSGYAAFF
d_gene: NA; j_gene: TRBJ2-7; abundance: NA; v_gene: TRBV6-1; CDR3nt: TGTGCCAGCAGCCCCGTAAACCCTTACGAGCAGTACTTC; CDR3aa: CASSPVNPYEQYF
d_gene: NA; j_gene: TRBJ2-7; abundance: NA; v_gene: TRBV6-1; CDR3nt: TGTGCCAGCAGGGTAAACTACGAGCAGTACTTC; CDR3aa: CASRVNYEQYF
d_gene: NA; j_gene: TRBJ2-3; abundance: NA; v_gene: TRBV14; CDR3nt: TGTGCCAGCAGCCCTCGTGGAGGGAGCACAGATACGCAGTATTTT; CDR3aa: CASSPRGGSTDTQYF
d_gene: TRBD1; j_gene: TRBJ2-7; abundance: NA; v_gene: TRBV2; CDR3nt: TGTGCCAGCGTCCGGGACAGGGAAAGCTACGAGCAGTACTTC; CDR3aa: CASVRDRESYEQYF
d_gene: NA; j_gene: TRBJ1-4; abundance: NA; v_gene: TRBV5-4; CDR3nt: TGTGCCAGCAGCCGGGGACCGGAAAATGAAAAACTGTTTTTT; CDR3aa: CASSRGPENEKLFF
d_gene: NA; j_gene: TRBJ2-5; abundance: NA; v_gene: TRBV7-8; CDR3nt: TGTGCCAGCAGCAGCCAAGAGACCCAGTACTTC; CDR3aa: CASSSQETQYF
d_gene: TRBD1; j_gene: TRBJ2-3; abundance: NA; v_gene: TRBV7-3; CDR3nt: TGTGCCAGCAGCTGGGGGACAGTAGATACGCAGTATTTT; CDR3aa: CASSWGTVDTQYF
d_gene: TRBD1; j_gene: TRBJ1-2; abundance: NA; v_gene: TRBV29-1; CDR3nt: TGCAGCGTTGTACCCCAGGGGGCGCGGGATGGCTACACCTTC; CDR3aa: CSVVPQGARDGYTF
d_gene: NA; j_gene: TRBJ2-3; abundance: NA; v_gene: TRBV28; CDR3nt: TGTGCCAGCGGTGGCGGGACAAGCACAGATACGCAGTATTTT; CDR3aa: CASGGGTSTDTQYF
d_gene: NA; j_gene: TRBJ1-1; abundance: NA; v_gene: TRBV19; CDR3nt: TGTGCCAGTAGTATCCTTGGCAGTAACACTGAAGCTTTCTTT; CDR3aa: CASSILGSNTEAFF
d_gene: NA; j_gene: TRBJ1-4; abundance: NA; v_gene: TRBV4-1; CDR3nt: TGCGCCAGCAGCCACGGCAAAGTGGGTTCGTCTGAAAAACTGTTTTTT; CDR3aa: CASSHGKVGSSEKLFF
d_gene: TRBD1; j_gene: TRBJ2-7; abundance: NA; v_gene: TRBV28; CDR3nt: TGTGCCAGCAGTCTGACAGGGTACCGTGAGCAGTACTTC; CDR3aa: CASSLTGYREQYF
d_gene: TRBD2; j_gene: TRBJ2-1; abundance: NA; v_gene: TRBV2; CDR3nt: TGTGCCAGCAGGGCCGAGACTAGCGGGAGGGATTTGGATGAGCAGTTCTTC; CDR3aa: CASRAETSGRDLDEQFF
d_gene: TRBD1; j_gene: TRBJ2-7; abundance: NA; v_gene: TRBV7-8; CDR3nt: TGTGCCAGCAGCTCCCCGACAAAGGGGGGACAGGGGAACTACGAGCAGTACTTC; CDR3aa: CASSSPTKGGQGNYEQYF
d_gene: TRBD1; j_gene: TRBJ2-1; abundance: NA; v_gene: TRBV11-3; CDR3nt: TGTGCCAGCAGTCCAGGACAGGAGGATGAGCAGTTCTTC; CDR3aa: CASSPGQEDEQFF
d_gene: NA; j_gene: TRBJ1-3; abundance: NA; v_gene: TRBV28; CDR3nt: TGTGCCAGCGTAGACAGGTCAGGCCGCTCTGGAAACACCATATATTTT; CDR3aa: CASVDRSGRSGNTIYF
d_gene: NA; j_gene: TRBJ1-2; abundance: few; v_gene: TRBV29-1; CDR3nt: TGCAGCCACTGGGAGAGGAACTATGGCTACACCTTC; CDR3aa: CSHWERNYGYTF
d_gene: TRBD1; j_gene: TRBJ1-4; abundance: NA; v_gene: TRBV27; CDR3nt: TGTGCCAGCAGTTTAAGGGGGCCCAGGACTGGAAAACTGTTTTTT; CDR3aa: CASSLRGPRTGKLFF
d_gene: TRBD1; j_gene: TRBJ1-2; abundance: once; v_gene: TRBV2; CDR3nt: TGTGCCAGCAGTCCCGTCGACAGGGTCTATGGCTACACCTTC; CDR3aa: CASSPVDRVYGYTF
d_gene: NA; j_gene: TRBJ2-7; abundance: once; v_gene: TRBV5-1; CDR3nt: TGCGCCAGCAGCTTGGAGGGGCAGGGATTAAGGGAGCAGTACTTC; CDR3aa: CASSLEGQGLREQYF
d_gene: TRBD2; j_gene: TRBJ2-2; abundance: NA; v_gene: TRBV18; CDR3nt: TGTGCCAGCTCACCCTTAGCGGGAGTCGCCGGGGAGCTGTTTTTT; CDR3aa: CASSPLAGVAGELFF
d_gene: NA; j_gene: TRBJ2-1; abundance: NA; v_gene: TRBV5-1; CDR3nt: TGCGCCAGCAGCAATATCCTAGCGCCCAATGAGCAGTTCTTC; CDR3aa: CASSNILAPNEQFF
d_gene: TRBD1; j_gene: TRBJ1-2; abundance: NA; v_gene: TRBV5-6; CDR3nt: TGTGCCAGCAGCCTCTTGGGACAGGCCCTCTATGGCTACACCTTC; CDR3aa: CASSLLGQALYGYTF
d_gene: TRBD1; j_gene: TRBJ2-5; abundance: NA; v_gene: TRBV10-3; CDR3nt: TGTGCCATCAGTGGACAGGGTGGGCAAGAGACCCAGTACTTC; CDR3aa: CAISGQGGQETQYF
d_gene: NA; j_gene: TRBJ2-7; abundance: NA; v_gene: TRBV6-5; CDR3nt: TGTGCCAGCAGTCCCGGACGTTCCAGCTCCTACGAGCAGTACTTC; CDR3aa: CASSPGRSSSYEQYF
d_gene: TRBD1; j_gene: TRBJ1-3; abundance: NA; v_gene: TRBV7-9; CDR3nt: TGTGCCAGCAGTCTTACAGGGGGTGGAAACACCATATATTTT; CDR3aa: CASSLTGGGNTIYF
d_gene: TRBD2; j_gene: TRBJ2-7; abundance: once; v_gene: TRBV4-2; CDR3nt: TGTGCCAGCAGCCAAGATCAAAGACTAGCGGAAGCTACCGAGCAGTACTTC; CDR3aa: CASSQDQRLAEATEQYF
d_gene: TRBD1; j_gene: TRBJ2-7; abundance: once; v_gene: TRBV18; CDR3nt: TGTGCCAGCTCACCTGACAGGGGGGTTTTTCACGAGCAGTACTTC; CDR3aa: CASSPDRGVFHEQYF
d_gene: TRBD2; j_gene: TRBJ2-1; abundance: once; v_gene: TRBV27; CDR3nt: TGTGCCAGCAGTTTTTGGGGACTAGCCACCATTGGGCAGTTCTTC; CDR3aa: CASSFWGLATIGQFF
d_gene: TRBD2; j_gene: TRBJ2-1; abundance: NA; v_gene: TRBV9; CDR3nt: TGTGCCAGCAGCGCGAGCGGGAGTCCCTACAATGAGCAGTTCTTC; CDR3aa: CASSASGSPYNEQFF
d_gene: NA; j_gene: TRBJ1-1; abundance: few; v_gene: TRBV28; CDR3nt: TGTGCCAGCAGTTTAGCAGGGGAAGCTTTCTTT; CDR3aa: CASSLAGEAFF
d_gene: TRBD1; j_gene: TRBJ2-2; abundance: NA; v_gene: TRBV10-3; CDR3nt: TGTGCCATCAGCGCAACTGGACAGGGTGGAACCGGGGAGCTGTTTTTT; CDR3aa: CAISATGQGGTGELFF
d_gene: NA; j_gene: TRBJ1-6; abundance: NA; v_gene: TRBV6-5; CDR3nt: TGTGCCAGCAGTTGGAGATTTCATTCACCCCTCCACTTT; CDR3aa: CASSWRFHSPLHF